This passage covers 9 T cell receptor beta chains from one sample sequenced in a study of beta chain features in type 1 diabetes. Expressed TCRB transcripts were sequenced, since all the RNA that had been isolated was reverse transcribed. Some clones are missing from TCRdb's copy, which holds only in-frame ones; the method was immunoSEQ multiplex PCR. The repertoire has some 200,000 clones, approximately 10% of them found once; the top ten carry 1% to 1.5%. Material for sequencing was central memory CD4+ T cells from blood. These receptors were taken from a man aged 18-30 years in good health.

This clone was seen many times. The CDR3 bases are TGTGCCACCGCACCGGGGATGGGCTTTGAAAAACTGTTTTTT. It translates to CATAPGMGFEKLFF. The chain has TRBV10-3 and TRBJ1-4; D remains unclear. CDR1 and CDR2 (germline): ENHRY, SYGVKD. V was pared by 10 bases and J by 7 bases, with 19 bases between. CDR3 length: 14 amino acids.

The chain has TRBV5-1 and TRBJ2-1; 9 bases match TRBD2. The CDR3 spans 15 residues. CDR1 is SGHRS, CDR2 YFSETQ, per germline. The trim removed 4 bases at V and 6 bases at J, leaving 8 bases unmatched. This chain's CDR3 is CASSDLAGAFNEQFF. DNA of the CDR3: TGCGCCAGCAGCGACTTAGCGGGAGCGTTCAATGAGCAGTTCTTC.

The rearrangement uses TRBV7-2 and TRBJ1-2; perhaps TRBD1 as D (6 bases). This CDR3 has 15 residues. Germline assignment: CDR1 SGHTA and CDR2 FQGNSA. V was shortened by 5 bases and J by 0 bases, with 13 bases between the two germline ends. DNA for the CDR3: TGTGCCAGCAGCCCCTGGACAGACGCTAACTATGGCTACACCTTC. Its translation is CASSPWTDANYGYTF.

The chain employs TRBV5-4 and TRBJ1-2, with a weak D call TRBD1 (5 bases). The CDR3 loop spans 12 amino acids. V was cut by 3 bases and J by 2 bases, with 5 bases left in between. Germline values: CDR1 SGHNT, CDR2 YYREEE (reference sequence). CDR3 coding DNA: TGTGCCAGCAGCTGGGGGAACTATGGCTACACCTTC. This translates into CASSWGNYGYTF. Looking up the rest from reference TRBV5-4 and TRBJ1-2 gives the full variable domain: ETGVTQSPTHLIKTRGQQVTLRCSSQSGHNTVSWYQQALGQGPQFIFQYYREEENGRGNFPPRFSGLQFPNYSSELNVNALELDDSALYLCASSWGNYGYTFGSGTRLTVV.

The sample holds many counts of this clone. V is TRBV21-1 and J is TRBJ1-4; TRBD1, the table's D call, was not compared with the DNA. TRBV21-1 is an annotated pseudogene. There are 14 residues in the CDR3. The CDR3 nucleotides are TGTGCCAGCAGCGACAGAGGAACTAATGAAAAACTGTTTTTT. This gives the protein CASSDRGTNEKLFF.

Concerning this clone: A read error is likely here: a far larger clone is one base away. The V and J genes are TRBV4-2 and TRBJ2-3; D is ambiguous. The CDR3 sequence is 17 residues long. The ends were cut back, 0 bases at V and 1 base at J, with 14 bases in the middle. CDR1 is LGHNA, CDR2 YNFKEQ, per germline. The CDR3 protein is CASSQDWAPWGTDTQYF. The CDR3 DNA reads TGTGCCAGCAGCCAAGATTGGGCCCCGTGGGGCACAGATACGCAGTATTTT.

This sequence joins TRBV7-2 and TRBJ2-4; 7 nucleotides align to TRBD2. V gave up 10 bases and J gave up 7 bases; unmatched junction bases: 4. The CDR3 runs to 11 residues. CDR1 and CDR2 (germline): SGHTA, FQGNSA. The CDR3: CATSGGNIQYF. The CDR3 DNA is TGTGCCACCTCCGGGGGGAACATTCAGTACTTC.

This clone turned up a few times. This rearrangement joins TRBV7-9 to TRBJ2-7, with 8 nucleotides matching TRBD2. This CDR3 region has 14 residues. Germline CDR1 SEHNR, CDR2 FQNEAQ (reference sequence). Trimming at V came to 5 bases and at J to 2 bases, leaving 5 bases not matched to a gene. CDR3 sequence: CASSPREGPYEQYF. CDR3 in DNA: TGTGCCAGCAGCCCCCGGGAGGGCCCCTACGAGCAGTACTTC.

The CDR3 bases are TGTGCCAGCAGTCCTAGCGGAGGGTATGAGCAGTTCTTC. Translation: CASSPSGGYEQFF. The rearrangement links TRBV6-5 to TRBJ2-1, with 7 bases fitting TRBD2. This CDR3 has 13 residues. V shed 5 bases and J 8 bases; nucleotides not matched to a gene: 6. Looked up from germline, CDR1 is MNHEY and CDR2 is SVGAGI.